These T cell receptor beta chains were read from a single sample in a study of shared clonotypes between healthy human individuals. The protocol was immunoSEQ multiplex PCR, while the TCRdb copy is restricted to in-frame clones and leaves out a portion. Here the sample spans about 610,000 clones, more than 95% being singletons. Source material: naive CD4+ T cells sorted from blood. These receptors all come from a woman aged 25 to 45 in good health. Each CDR3 is given without its conserved first and last residue. Fields, in order: V gene, CDR3 length, CDR3 protein.

>TRBV9|16
ASSAPRGSRSGANVLT
>TRBV28|10
ASSSTTYEQY
>TRBV19|12
ACIRTGQTGELF
>TRBV5-1|16
ASSLGGWLEVSGNTIY
>TRBV6-5|11
ASERGRGTEAF
>TRBV5-1|14
ASTPLGGTGTYEQY
>TRBV29-1|12
SVGDRREQETQY
>TRBV6-5|11
ASLRDNRNEQF
>TRBV28|10
ASSPQGVGYT
>TRBV11-2|12
ASSLGLEQETQY
>TRBV28|12
ASSLRLATDTQY
>TRBV6-5|12
ASSYSKADDEQF
>TRBV28|13
ASSFRGAGNYEQY
>TRBV5-1|13
ASSPIAGGGYEQF
>TRBV19|12
ASSPQGGNTEAF
>TRBV7-9|12
ASSPKRTTYEQY
>TRBV5-1|13
ASSLVLAGVREQF
>TRBV10-3|14
AISESRPQSGNTIY
>TRBV6-4|11
ASSDSDPYEQY
>TRBV28|13
ASSPEGRGNTEAF
>TRBV6-1|10
ASSDDPFGYT
>TRBV19|13
ASYLAGRLYNEQF
>TRBV7-9|10
ASSPPWGEAF
>TRBV11-2|13
ASSFAAGRAYEQY
>TRBV6-6|13
ASSSRLGAGEKLF
>TRBV29-1|14
SVEDPLAGGSYEQY
>TRBV7-9|13
ASSVYRVQDTEAF
>TRBV6-1|13
ATLHNNNAKNIQY
>TRBV2|9
ASSEPYEQY
>TRBV10-3|10
AGAPLGGEQY
>TRBV15|12
ATSRDLGPYEQY
>TRBV21-1|14
ASSKRNGRDSYEQY
>TRBV7-2|15
ASSLAVSGMWLYEQY
>TRBV19|11
ATATGRGQPQH
>TRBV19|11
ASILDRNTEAF
>TRBV27|13
ASSFFGTGDYEQY
>TRBV21-1|17
ASSKAKLGQGDQTDTQY
>TRBV10-3|16
AISESKGAVNGANVLT
>TRBV25-1|14
ASSELSSGRSYEQY
>TRBV6-5|13
ASSHGPSGSGELF
>TRBV4-1|13
ASNPVESGANVLT
>TRBV7-9|12
ASSSRVSGNTIY
>TRBV15|10
ATSRDRARQY
>TRBV5-1|12
ASSTAGNNEKLF
>TRBV4-2|13
ASSQRAGESYEQY
>TRBV27|12
ASSFGLASHEQF